This TCR beta chain appears in the sequencing data of a study of OX40 agonist ivuxolimab in advanced cancers. General study findings and limits: Some patients without response likewise showed low normalized clonal expansion.

As regards this clone: The target antigen is unknown.

V gave up 6 bases and J gave up 0 bases, with 18 bases separating them. The CDR3 loop spans 17 amino acids. Looked up from germline, CDR1 is MRHNA and CDR2 is SNTAGT. Assay used: immunoSEQ multiplex PCR; TCRdb lists only in-frame clones, some missing. The sample lists 60,000 to 65,000 clones; around 80% were seen once. The chain carries TRBV6-4 and TRBJ1-5; D gene unclear. This specimen consisted of CD4+ or CD8+ T cells sorted from blood, obtained in a trial of the OX40 agonist ivuxolimab. The sequence was obtained from an adult with an advanced solid tumor such as melanoma, head and neck, liver or kidney cancer. The CDR3 sequence: CASRPWGPPYSNQPQHF. Written as DNA, the CDR3 is TGTGCCAGCAGACCATGGGGTCCCCCGTATAGCAATCAGCCCCAGCATTTT.